Below, 19 T cell receptor beta chains from the same sample are listed, as sequenced in a study of T cell changes during pregnancy in multiple sclerosis. The repertoire was sequenced with immunoSEQ multiplex PCR; TCRdb's copy has only in-frame clones and lacks some. The table includes approximately 58,000 clones, around 92% detected once. The sample in question was CD4+ T cells from peripheral blood mononuclear cells, obtained after pregnancy. These receptors originate from a female donor in good health, enrolled as a control in a pregnancy study.

This chain joins TRBV4-1 and TRBJ1-1; D gene uncertain. The germline gives CDR1 MGHRA, CDR2 YSYEKL. V gave up 1 base and J gave up 7 bases, with 10 bases separating them. The CDR3 spans 13 residues. The CDR3 region has the DNA TGCGCCAGCAGCCAAGTTTGGGAGTTTGAAGCTTTCTTT. Residues: CASSQVWEFEAFF.

The CDR3 bases are TGTGCCAGCAGCCAAGAGGGACAGGGGGCTAGATACAGAAACACCATATATTTT. Translated: CASSQEGQGARYRNTIYF. This sequence joins TRBV4-2 and TRBJ1-3; 12 positions agree with TRBD1. CDR1 is LGHNA and CDR2 is YNFKEQ in the germline V gene. There are 18 residues in the CDR3. V lost 0 bases, J lost 5 bases, and 8 bases stayed unmatched.

This chain links TRBV7-2 with TRBJ2-5; 10 bases line up with TRBD2. J was trimmed by 5 bases and V by 1 base; bases with no gene match: 10. The germline V gene has CDR1 SGHTA and CDR2 FQGNSA. The CDR3 consists of 17 residues. CDR3 protein: CASSLVSAGGLSETQYF. The DNA of the CDR3 is TGTGCCAGCAGCTTAGTATCAGCGGGGGGGCTTTCGGAGACCCAGTACTTC.

V usage is TRBV6-6 and J usage is TRBJ2-7; 8 bases map to TRBD2. V lost 6 bases and J lost 4; bases outside the gene matches: 11. CDR1 is MNHNY and CDR2 is SVGAGI in the germline V gene (reference sequence). The CDR3 loop spans 15 amino acids. CDR3 loop: CASSPRAGGPYEQYF. In DNA, the CDR3 is TGTGCCAGCAGCCCCCGGGCGGGGGGCCCATACGAGCAGTACTTC.

The rearrangement uses TRBV5-4 and TRBJ2-5, with 11 bases lining up with TRBD2. The V gene end was trimmed by 7 bases and the J gene end by 5 bases; junction bases not matched to a gene: 16. CDR3 length: 17 residues. Germline-derived CDR1 and CDR2 are SGHNT and YYREEE (reference sequence). The CDR3 reads CASGELLGSGGVETQYF. CDR3 DNA sequence: TGTGCCAGCGGGGAACTTTTGGGTAGCGGGGGGGTTGAGACCCAGTACTTC. Using reference TRBV5-4 and TRBJ2-5 for the parts outside the CDR3, the full variable domain is ETGVTQSPTHLIKTRGQQVTLRCSSQSGHNTVSWYQQALGQGPQFIFQYYREEENGRGNFPPRFSGLQFPNYSSELNVNALELDDSALYLCASGELLGSGGVETQYFGPGTRLLVL.

The V call is TRBV11-2, the J call TRBJ2-3; the match to TRBD2 covers 13 bases. This CDR3 region has 18 residues. The germline V gene encodes CDR1 SGHAT and CDR2 FQNNGV. V shed 1 base and J 7 bases; nucleotides not matched to a gene: 11. CDR3 sequence reads: CASSLALAGGPGRNTQYF. DNA of the CDR3: TGTGCCAGCAGCTTAGCACTAGCGGGGGGGCCGGGTCGAAATACGCAGTATTTT.

The chain uses TRBV18 and TRBJ2-2; 8 nucleotides match TRBD1. The CDR3 totals 15 residues. The germline gives CDR1 KGHSH, CDR2 LQKENI. V trimming: 6 bases; J trimming: 7 bases; junction bases outside the gene matches: 10. Written as DNA, the CDR3 is TGTGCCAGCTCCGGACAGGGAGTCCCAGACGGGGAGCTGTTTTTT. Its translation: CASSGQGVPDGELFF.

The chain combines TRBV5-8 with TRBJ2-1, with 8 bases that match TRBD2. From germline, CDR1 is SGHTS and CDR2 YDEGEE. This CDR3 comprises 15 residues. J gave up 2 bases and V 1 base, and 2 bases lay outside the gene matches. CDR3 in DNA: TGTGCCAGCAGCTTGTTAGCGGGGACCTACAATGAGCAGTTCTTC. Translated, it gives CASSLLAGTYNEQFF. The full variable domain, in which reference TRBV5-8 and TRBJ2-1 provide the parts outside the CDR3, is EAGVTQSPTHLIKTRGQQATLRCSPISGHTSVYWYQQALGLGLQFLLWYDEGEERNRGNFPPRFSGRQFPNYSSELNVNALELEDSALYLCASSLLAGTYNEQFFGPGTRLTVL.

The V call is TRBV7-6, the J call TRBJ2-1, with 10 bases that match TRBD2. J was trimmed by 5 bases and V by 1 base; bases with no gene match: 8. CDR1 SGHVS and CDR2 FNYEAQ come from the germline V gene. There are 17 residues in the CDR3. CDR3 sequence: CASSLGLAGATHNEQFF. The CDR3 bases are TGTGCCAGCAGCTTAGGGCTAGCGGGGGCGACACACAATGAGCAGTTCTTC.

V usage is TRBV28 and J usage is TRBJ2-1; D may be TRBD2 (5 bases). The ends were cut back, 2 bases at V and 13 bases at J, with 18 bases in the middle. Germline loops: CDR1 MDHEN, CDR2 SYDVKM. The CDR3 contains 14 residues. In nucleotides, the CDR3 is TGTGCCAGCAGTTTAACAGAGGGCGTCAAAACTCAGTTCTTC. This gives the protein CASSLTEGVKTQFF.

The V and J genes are TRBV5-1 and TRBJ1-2; a weak D match, TRBD1 (6 bases). V lost 4 bases and J lost 4, with 14 bases in between. This CDR3 comprises 14 residues. The germline CDR1 and CDR2 sequences are SGHRS and YFSETQ. This CDR3 reads CASSPGVGTYGYTF. In DNA, the CDR3 is TGCGCCAGCAGCCCAGGGGTGGGTACCTATGGCTACACCTTC.

The CDR3 DNA reads TGTGCCAGCAGCAAAGGGGACAGGGGAGGTGGCTACACCTTC. It translates to CASSKGDRGGGYTF. The V and J genes are TRBV21-1 and TRBJ1-2; TRBD1, the table's D call, lacks a check against the DNA. TRBV21-1 is a pseudogene segment. This CDR3 contains 14 residues.

The chain is built from TRBV11-1 and TRBJ1-2; 12 nucleotides line up with TRBD1. CDR1 is SGHAT and CDR2 is FQDESV in the germline V gene (reference sequence). The CDR3 has 14 residues. Germline trimming cut 2 bases from V and 6 bases from J; bases unmatched to any gene: 1. In DNA form, the CDR3 reads TGTGCCAGCAGCTTACGGGACAGGGGGCATGGCTACACCTTC. The encoded protein is CASSLRDRGHGYTF.

J is TRBJ1-2 and V is TRBV4-3; the D gene is possibly TRBD1 (6 bases). V lost 4 bases and J 1 base, leaving 13 bases between the germline ends. Germline V lookup: CDR1 LGHNA, CDR2 YSLEER. This CDR3 has 15 residues. The CDR3 sequence is CASSRDTYVNYGYTF. CDR3 in DNA: TGCGCCAGCAGCCGGGACACGTACGTTAACTATGGCTACACCTTC.

The chain has TRBV7-3 and TRBJ2-3; 10 bases align to TRBD2. This CDR3 contains 17 residues. Germline-derived CDR1 and CDR2 are SGHTA and FQGTGA. After removal of 2 bases from V and 4 bases from J, the junction contained 9 bases not matched to a gene. CDR3 nucleotide sequence: TGTGCCAGCAGCTTAGGGGGCCTAGCGGGGGTCCCAGATACGCAGTATTTT. Translation gives CASSLGGLAGVPDTQYF. Using reference TRBV7-3 and TRBJ2-3 for the parts outside the CDR3, the full variable domain is GAGVSQTPSNKVTEKGKYVELRCDPISGHTALYWYRQSLGQGPEFLIYFQGTGAADDSGLPNDRFFAVRPEGSVSTLKIQRTERGDSAVYLCASSLGGLAGVPDTQYFGPGTRLTVL.

CDR3 residues: CASSLSAGEAYEQYF. The DNA for the CDR3 is TGCGCCAGCAGCTTGTCTGCGGGGGAAGCCTACGAGCAGTACTTC. This rearrangement joins TRBV5-1 to TRBJ2-7; 7 nucleotides align to TRBD2. V trimming: 1 base; J trimming: 2 bases; junction bases outside the gene matches: 6. Per germline, CDR1 SGHRS and CDR2 YFSETQ. The CDR3 runs 15 residues.

The rearrangement uses TRBV5-4 and TRBJ1-1, with 9 bases that match TRBD1. Germline loops: CDR1 SGHNT, CDR2 YYREEE (reference sequence). The CDR3 consists of 16 residues. The junction had 12 bases not matched to a gene; V was cut back by 4 bases and J by 5 bases. For the CDR3, the DNA is TGTGCCAGCAGCCCCATGACAGGGGGGAAAGGAACTGAAGCTTTCTTT. Translation: CASSPMTGGKGTEAFF.

This chain uses TRBV9 with TRBJ1-2; 7 bases are shared with TRBD1. V was clipped by 5 bases and J by 4 bases; unmatched bases: 8. From germline, CDR1 is SGDLS and CDR2 YYNGEE. CDR3 size: 14 residues. CDR3 region: CASSRDSGSYGYTF. The CDR3 nucleotides are TGTGCCAGCAGTAGGGACAGTGGCTCCTATGGCTACACCTTC.

The chain carries TRBV6-6 and TRBJ1-5; 9 bases map to TRBD1. The V segment lost 11 bases and the J segment 3 bases; nucleotides outside the gene matches: 5. CDR1 is MNHNY and CDR2 is SVGAGI in the germline V gene (reference sequence). The CDR3 is 13 residues long. Here the CDR3 reads CAGGQGYNQPQHF. The DNA of the CDR3 is TGTGCCGGGGGACAGGGATACAATCAGCCCCAGCATTTT.